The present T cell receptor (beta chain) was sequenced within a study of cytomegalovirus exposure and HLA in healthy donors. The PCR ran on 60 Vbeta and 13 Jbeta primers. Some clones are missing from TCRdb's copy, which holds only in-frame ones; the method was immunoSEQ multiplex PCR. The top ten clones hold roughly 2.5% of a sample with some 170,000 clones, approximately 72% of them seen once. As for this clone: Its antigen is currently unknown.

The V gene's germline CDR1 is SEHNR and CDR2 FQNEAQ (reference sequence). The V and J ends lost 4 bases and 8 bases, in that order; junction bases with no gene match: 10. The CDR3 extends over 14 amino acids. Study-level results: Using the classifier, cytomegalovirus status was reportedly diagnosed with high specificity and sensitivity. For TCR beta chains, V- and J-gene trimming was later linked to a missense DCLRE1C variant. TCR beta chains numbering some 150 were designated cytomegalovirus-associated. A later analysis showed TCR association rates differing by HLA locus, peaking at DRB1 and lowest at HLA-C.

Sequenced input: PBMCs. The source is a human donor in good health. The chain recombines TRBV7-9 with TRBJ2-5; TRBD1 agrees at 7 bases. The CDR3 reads CASSSTGTVGTQYF. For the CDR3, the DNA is TGTGCCAGCAGCTCGACCGGGACAGTGGGTACCCAGTACTTC.